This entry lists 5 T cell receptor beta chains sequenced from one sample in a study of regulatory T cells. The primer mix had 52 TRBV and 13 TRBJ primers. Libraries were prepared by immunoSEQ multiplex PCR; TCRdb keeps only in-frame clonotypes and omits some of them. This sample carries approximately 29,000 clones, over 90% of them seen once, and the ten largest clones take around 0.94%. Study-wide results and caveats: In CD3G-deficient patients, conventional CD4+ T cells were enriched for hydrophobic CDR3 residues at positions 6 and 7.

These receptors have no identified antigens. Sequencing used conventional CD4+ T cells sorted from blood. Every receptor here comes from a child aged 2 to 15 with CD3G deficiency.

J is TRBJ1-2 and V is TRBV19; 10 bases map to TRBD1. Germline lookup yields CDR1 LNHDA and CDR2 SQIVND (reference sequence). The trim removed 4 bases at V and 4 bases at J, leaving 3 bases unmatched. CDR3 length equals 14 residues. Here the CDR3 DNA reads TGTGCCAGTAGTAGGGACAGGGGACTCTATGGCTACACCTTC. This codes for CASSRDRGLYGYTF. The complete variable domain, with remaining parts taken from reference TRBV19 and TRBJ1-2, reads DGGITQSPKYLFRKEGQNVTLSCEQNLNHDAMYWYRQDPGQGLRLIYYSQIVNDFQKGDIAEGYSVSREKKESFPLTVTSAQKNPTAFYLCASSRDRGLYGYTFGSGTRLTVV.

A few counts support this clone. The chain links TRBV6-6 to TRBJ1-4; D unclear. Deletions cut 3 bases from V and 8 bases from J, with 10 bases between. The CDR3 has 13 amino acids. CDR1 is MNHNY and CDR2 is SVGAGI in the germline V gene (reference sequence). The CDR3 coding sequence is TGTGCCAGCAGTTATGGCCGGCACGAAAAACTGTTTTTT. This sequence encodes CASSYGRHEKLFF.

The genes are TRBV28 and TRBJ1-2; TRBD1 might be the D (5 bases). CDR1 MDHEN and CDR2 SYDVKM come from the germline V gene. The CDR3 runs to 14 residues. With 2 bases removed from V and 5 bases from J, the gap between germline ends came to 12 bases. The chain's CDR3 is CASSLGTGGYGYTF. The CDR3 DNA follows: TGTGCCAGCAGTTTAGGGACGGGAGGATATGGCTACACCTTC.

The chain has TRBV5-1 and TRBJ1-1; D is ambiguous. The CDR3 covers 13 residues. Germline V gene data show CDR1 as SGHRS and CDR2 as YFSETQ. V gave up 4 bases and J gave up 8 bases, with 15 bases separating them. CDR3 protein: CASSIDGQAEAFF. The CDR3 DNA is TGCGCCAGCAGCATAGACGGCCAGGCCGAAGCTTTCTTT.

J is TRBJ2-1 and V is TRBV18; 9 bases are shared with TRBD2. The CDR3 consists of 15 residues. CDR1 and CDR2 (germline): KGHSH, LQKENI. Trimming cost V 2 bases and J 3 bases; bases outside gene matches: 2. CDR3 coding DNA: TGTGCCAGCTCACCAGTAGCGGGAGTCTACAATGAGCAGTTCTTC. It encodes CASSPVAGVYNEQFF.